This TCR beta chain was sequenced in a study of blood T cell repertoires in COVID-19. Study context: COVID-19 samples collected from the United States, Italy and Spain covered acute and convalescent phases.

In the study's own analysis: Reference gene primer amplification gave nucleated cell count estimates. Clones were read by immunoSEQ multiplex PCR, and TCRdb kept only the in-frame ones, dropping some. V and J calls and clone size are those listed in that table; D and trimming were worked out from the DNA. The data show under 30,000 clones, with approximately 87% seen just once and approximately 24% held by the top ten. This clone has only one observation. Germline V gives CDR1 SGHNT, CDR2 YENEEA. The CDR3 runs to 16 residues. J gave up 1 base and V 5 bases, and 7 bases lay outside the gene matches. This TCR came from a human donor with active COVID-19. The donor label of this sample is uncertain. The sequencing input was peripheral blood. The chain is built from TRBV11-3 and TRBJ2-3; 9 positions agree with TRBD2. The CDR3 nucleotides read TGTGCCAGCAGCCCCTCTTGGACTAGCGGCACAGATACGCAGTATTTT. Translated: CASSPSWTSGTDTQYF.